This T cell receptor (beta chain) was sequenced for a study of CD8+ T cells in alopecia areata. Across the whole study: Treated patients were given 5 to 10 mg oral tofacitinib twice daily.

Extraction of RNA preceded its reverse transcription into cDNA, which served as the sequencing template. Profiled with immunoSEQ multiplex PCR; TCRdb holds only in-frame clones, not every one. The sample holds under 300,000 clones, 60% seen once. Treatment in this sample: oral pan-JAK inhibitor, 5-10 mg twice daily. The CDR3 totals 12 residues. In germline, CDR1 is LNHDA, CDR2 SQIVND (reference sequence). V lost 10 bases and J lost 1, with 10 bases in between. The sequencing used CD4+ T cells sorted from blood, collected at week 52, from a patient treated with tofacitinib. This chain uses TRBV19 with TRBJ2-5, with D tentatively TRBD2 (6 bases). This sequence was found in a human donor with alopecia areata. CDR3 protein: CATRDSQETQYF. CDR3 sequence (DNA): TGTGCCACCCGGGACTCCCAAGAGACCCAGTACTTC.